The next 17 T cell receptor beta chains were all read from a single sample in a study of glioma-infiltrating T cells. The iRepertoire nested amplicon-rescue multiplex PCR amplified TCR alpha and beta CDR3s from RNA. MiXCR was run by TCRdb on the multiplex PCR reads, yielding one entry per CDR3 protein. Of 90,000 to 110,000 distinct CDR3 sequences listed, under 30% are singletons. The sequencing input was glioma tissue, nonneoplastic brain tissue, or PBMCs (not recorded which). The receptors shown here come from a human donor with low-grade glioma or glioblastoma, undergoing nonglioma brain surgery, or in good health (not recorded which).

The sample holds many counts of this clonotype. The rearrangement joins TRBV15 to TRBJ1-3, with 7 bases lining up with TRBD1. Looked up from germline, CDR1 is LNHNV and CDR2 is YYDKDF (reference sequence). Trimming took 5 bases from V and 1 from J; bases not matched to a gene: 2. This CDR3 is 14 amino acids long. CDR3 residues: CATSGTVSGNTIYF. CDR3 nucleotides: TGTGCCACCAGCGGGACAGTGTCTGGAAACACCATATATTTT.

This clonotype has ten or more counts. The chain employs TRBV30 and TRBJ1-1; no clear D. V was cut by 4 bases and J by 8 bases, with 14 bases left in between. The CDR3 contains 12 residues. Germline CDR1 and CDR2: GTSNPN and SVGIG (reference sequence). DNA of the CDR3: TGTGCCTGGACCCCGGGCCCTTTGGAAGCTTTCTTT. Translated, it gives CAWTPGPLEAFF.

This clonotype was observed at least ten times. The genes are TRBV6-1 and TRBJ1-1; the D is unclear. Trimming stripped 5 bases from V and 4 bases from J, with 17 bases between. The germline V gene encodes CDR1 MNHNS and CDR2 SASEGT. This CDR3 has 15 residues. The CDR3 region has the DNA TGTGCCAGCAGTCCCCGGACCCCCAATCCCACTGAAGCTTTCTTT. Translation: CASSPRTPNPTEAFF.

This clonotype was counted once. This chain uses TRBV6-8 with TRBJ2-5; D tentatively fits TRBD1 or TRBD2 (5 bases each). Per germline, CDR1 MNHGY and CDR2 SAAAGT. There are 12 residues in the CDR3. Trimming stripped 10 bases from V and 5 bases from J, with 14 bases between. The CDR3 DNA reads as TGTGCCACCCGTCAAGGGACGGAGACCCAGTACTTC. It yields the protein CATRQGTETQYF.

Ten or more counts support this clonotype. This sequence joins TRBV27 and TRBJ1-1, with D possibly being TRBD1 (5 bases). V was cut by 6 bases and J by 5 bases, with 22 bases left in between. CDR1 and CDR2 (germline): MNHEY, SMNVEV (reference sequence). The CDR3 extends over 16 amino acids. The CDR3 reads CASSLIQVPGGTEAFF. DNA of the CDR3: TGTGCCAGCAGCCTTATCCAGGTCCCCGGGGGGACTGAAGCTTTCTTT.

The CDR3, as DNA: TGTGCCAGCAGCTTAGCTCTAGGGACCGGGGAGCTGTTTTTT. As protein: CASSLALGTGELFF. The chain carries TRBV7-2 and TRBJ2-2, with unresolved D. Trimming pared 0 bases from V and 5 bases from J, leaving 7 bases between. CDR1 is SGHTA and CDR2 is FQGNSA in the germline V gene. The CDR3 is 14 residues long. Using reference TRBV7-2 and TRBJ2-2 for the parts outside the CDR3, the full variable domain is GAGVSQSPSNKVTEKGKDVELRCDPISGHTALYWYRQSLGQGLEFLIYFQGNSAPDKSGLPSDRFSAERTGGSVSTLTIQRTQQEDSAVYLCASSLALGTGELFFGEGSRLTVL.

With regard to this clonotype: The junction and the germline gene differ at one end; a read error may be behind it. V usage is TRBV6-2 or TRBV6-3 and J usage is TRBJ2-7; D is ambiguous. Germline CDR1 is MNHEY and CDR2 is SVGEGT. The CDR3 totals 16 residues. CDR3 nucleotides: TGTGCCGGCAGTTACGGTGGTCTTTTGAGCTCCTACGAGCAGTACTTC. It yields the protein CAGSYGGLLSSYEQYF.

The chain links TRBV7-2 to TRBJ1-1, with TRBD1 matching 7 bases. Germline CDR1 and CDR2: SGHTA and FQGNSA. This CDR3 spans 14 amino acids. Trimming took 5 bases from V and 5 from J; bases not matched to a gene: 8. The DNA for the CDR3 is TGTGCCAGCAGCAGGGACAGCCACAAGACTGAAGCTTTCTTT. Protein product: CASSRDSHKTEAFF.

V and J are TRBV6-2 or TRBV6-3 and TRBJ1-5; 7 nucleotides match TRBD1. CDR1 is MNHEY and CDR2 is SVGEGT in the germline V gene. The CDR3 spans 14 residues. V was pared by 6 bases and J by 4 bases, with 6 bases of the junction left unmatched. Here the CDR3 DNA reads TGTGCCAGCAGCTTCGACAGGGCGAATCAGCCCCAGCATTTT. Amino acids: CASSFDRANQPQHF.

This clonotype was found many times. The rearrangement joins TRBV28 to TRBJ2-1; perhaps TRBD1 as D (5 bases). Germline V gives CDR1 MDHEN, CDR2 SYDVKM. The CDR3 covers 17 residues. With 5 bases removed from V and 6 bases from J, the gap between germline ends came to 23 bases. CDR3 region: CASSHTPILKGLNEQFF. DNA of the CDR3: TGTGCCAGCAGTCACACACCGATCCTTAAGGGGCTCAATGAGCAGTTCTTC.

This clonotype has a count of ten or more. This chain joins TRBV7-2 and TRBJ1-5, with TRBD1 matching over 7 bases. The CDR3 spans 15 residues. Germline CDR1 is SGHTA and CDR2 is FQGNSA. V was pared by 1 base and J by 5 bases, with 5 bases of the junction left unmatched. The CDR3 DNA reads TGTGCCAGCAGCTTAGGCAACAGGGGTGATCAGCCCCAGCATTTT. Its protein product is CASSLGNRGDQPQHF.

This clonotype was recorded many times. The chain links TRBV19 to TRBJ1-1, with a tentative D call TRBD1 (5 bases). Germline CDR1 LNHDA, CDR2 SQIVND (reference sequence). This CDR3 comprises 14 residues. Trimming stripped 4 bases from V and 3 bases from J, with 12 bases between. The CDR3 loop reads CASSTPGLHTEAFF. CDR3 sequence (DNA): TGTGCCAGTAGTACCCCGGGACTCCACACTGAAGCTTTCTTT.

On this clonotype itself: Germline is not matched at one junction end, which may reflect a read error. This rearrangement joins TRBV6-2 or TRBV6-3 to TRBJ1-2, with D possibly TRBD1 on 6 matching bases. The CDR3 runs 12 residues. Germline CDR1 reads MNHEY; CDR2 reads SVGEGT. In DNA, the CDR3 is TGTTCCAGTGCAGGGGACCACTATGGCTACACCTTC. Its protein is CSSAGDHYGYTF.

This clonotype was seen a single time. One end of the junction fails to match germline, which may point to a read error. This chain connects TRBV6-1 to TRBJ2-5; TRBD1 matches 7 bases. The length of the CDR3 is 13 residues. Germline V gives CDR1 MNHNS, CDR2 SASEGT. CDR3 in amino acids: CASSYGTAETHYF. DNA of the CDR3: TGTGCCAGCAGCTACGGGACAGCCGAGACCCATTACTTC.

This clonotype came up many times. V is TRBV2 and J is TRBJ2-1, with 14 positions matching TRBD2. The CDR3 extends over 16 amino acids. CDR1 SNHLY and CDR2 FYNNEI come from the germline V gene. The V and J ends lost 4 bases and 9 bases, in that order; junction bases with no gene match: 8. DNA for the CDR3: TGTGCCAGCAGTGGGCACGGGACTAGCGGGAGTAGTGAGCAGTTCTTC. Protein sequence: CASSGHGTSGSSEQFF.

The V and J genes are TRBV6-5 and TRBJ1-1; the match to TRBD1 covers 8 bases. V lost 2 bases and J lost 7; bases outside the gene matches: 12. This CDR3 is 16 amino acids long. Germline lookup yields CDR1 MNHEY and CDR2 SVGAGI. DNA for the CDR3: TGTGCCAGCAGTTACCTCTACTGGGGGACAGGCCGTGAAGCTTTCTTT. As protein: CASSYLYWGTGREAFF.

The DNA of the CDR3 is TGTGCCAGCTCACCTCCCAACGGACAAGCATACACTGAAGCTTTCTTT. Translated, it gives CASSPPNGQAYTEAFF. The V gene is TRBV18, the J gene TRBJ1-1; perhaps TRBD1 as D (5 bases). V was pared by 3 bases and J by 3 bases, with 17 bases between. The CDR3 has 16 amino acids. Per germline, CDR1 KGHSH and CDR2 LQKENI. Supplemented by reference TRBV18 and TRBJ1-1, the full variable domain reads NAGVMQNPRHLVRRRGQEARLRCSPMKGHSHVYWYRQLPEEGLKFMVYLQKENIIDESGMPKERFSAEFPKEGPSILRIQQVVRGDSAAYFCASSPPNGQAYTEAFFGQGTRLTVV.